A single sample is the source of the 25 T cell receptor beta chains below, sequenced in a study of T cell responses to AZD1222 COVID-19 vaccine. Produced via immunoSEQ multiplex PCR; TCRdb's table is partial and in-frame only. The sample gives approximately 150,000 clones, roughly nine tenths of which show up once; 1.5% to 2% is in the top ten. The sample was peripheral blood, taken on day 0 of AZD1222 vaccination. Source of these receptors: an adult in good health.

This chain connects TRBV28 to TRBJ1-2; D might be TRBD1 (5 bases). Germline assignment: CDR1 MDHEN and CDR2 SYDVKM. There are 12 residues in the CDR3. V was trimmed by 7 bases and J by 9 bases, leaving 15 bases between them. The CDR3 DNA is TGTGCCAGCAAAATGGGGACGCATCGCTACACCTTC. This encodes CASKMGTHRYTF.

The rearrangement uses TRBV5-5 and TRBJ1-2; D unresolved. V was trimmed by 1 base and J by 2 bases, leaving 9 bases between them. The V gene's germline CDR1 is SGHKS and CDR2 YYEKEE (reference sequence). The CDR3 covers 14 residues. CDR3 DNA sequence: TGTGCCAGCAGCTTGAGCCTAACCAACTATGGCTACACCTTC. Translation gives CASSLSLTNYGYTF.

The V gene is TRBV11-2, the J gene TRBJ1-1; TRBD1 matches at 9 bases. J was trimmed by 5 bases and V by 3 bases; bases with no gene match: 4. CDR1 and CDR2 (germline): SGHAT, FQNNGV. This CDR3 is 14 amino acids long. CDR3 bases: TGTGCCAGCAGCTTCGACAGGGGGATAACTGAAGCTTTCTTT. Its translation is CASSFDRGITEAFF.

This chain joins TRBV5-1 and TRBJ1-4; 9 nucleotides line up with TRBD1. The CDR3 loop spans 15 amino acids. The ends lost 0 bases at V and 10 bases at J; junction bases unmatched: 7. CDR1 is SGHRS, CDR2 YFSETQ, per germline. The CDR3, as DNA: TGCGCCAGCAGCTTGGAAGGGGACAGGGCGCTAAAACTGTTTTTT. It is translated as CASSLEGDRALKLFF.

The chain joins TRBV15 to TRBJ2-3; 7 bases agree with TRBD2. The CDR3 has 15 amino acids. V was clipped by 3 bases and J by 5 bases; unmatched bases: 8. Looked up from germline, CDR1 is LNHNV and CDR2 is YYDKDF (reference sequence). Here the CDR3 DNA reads TGTGCCACCAGCAGGGAAGCGGGAAGACAAGATACGCAGTATTTT. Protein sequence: CATSREAGRQDTQYF.

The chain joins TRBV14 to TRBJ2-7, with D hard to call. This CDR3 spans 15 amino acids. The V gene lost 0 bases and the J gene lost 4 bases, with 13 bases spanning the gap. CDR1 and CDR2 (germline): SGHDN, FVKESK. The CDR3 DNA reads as TGTGCCAGCAGCCAAGATGTGCACAGCCTTTACGAGCAGTACTTC. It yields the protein CASSQDVHSLYEQYF.

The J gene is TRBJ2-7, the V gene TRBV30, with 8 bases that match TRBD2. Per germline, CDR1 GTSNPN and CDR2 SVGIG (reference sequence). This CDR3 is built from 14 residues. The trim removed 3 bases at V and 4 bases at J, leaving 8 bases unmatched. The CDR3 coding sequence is TGTGCCTGGAGGGAAAGCGGGAGACTGTACGAGCAGTACTTC. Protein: CAWRESGRLYEQYF.

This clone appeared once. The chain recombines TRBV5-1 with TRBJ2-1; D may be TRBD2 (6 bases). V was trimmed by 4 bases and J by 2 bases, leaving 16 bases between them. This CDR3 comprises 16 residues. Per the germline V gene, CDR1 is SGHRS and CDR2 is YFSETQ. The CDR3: CASSPIQGGTYNEQFF. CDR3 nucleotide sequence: TGCGCCAGCAGCCCAATTCAGGGAGGAACCTACAATGAGCAGTTCTTC.

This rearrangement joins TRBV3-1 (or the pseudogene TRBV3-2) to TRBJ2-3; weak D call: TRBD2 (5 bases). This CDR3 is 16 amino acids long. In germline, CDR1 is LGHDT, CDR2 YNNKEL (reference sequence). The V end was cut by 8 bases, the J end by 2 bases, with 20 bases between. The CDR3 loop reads CASGLIASTATDTQYF. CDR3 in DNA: TGTGCCAGCGGCCTTATAGCGTCCACCGCCACAGATACGCAGTATTTT.

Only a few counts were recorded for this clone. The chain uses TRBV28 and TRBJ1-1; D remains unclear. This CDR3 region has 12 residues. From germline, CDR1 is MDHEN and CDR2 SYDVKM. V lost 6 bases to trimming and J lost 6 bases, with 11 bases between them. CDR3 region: CASSRWEAEAFF. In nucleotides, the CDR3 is TGTGCCAGCAGCCGCTGGGAGGCTGAAGCTTTCTTT.

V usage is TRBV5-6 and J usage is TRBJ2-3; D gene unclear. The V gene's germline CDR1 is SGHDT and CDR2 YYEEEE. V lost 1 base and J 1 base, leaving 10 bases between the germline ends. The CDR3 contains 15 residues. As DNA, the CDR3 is TGTGCCAGCAGCTTGTCAGGTGTGGGCACAGATACGCAGTATTTT. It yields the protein CASSLSGVGTDTQYF.

CDR3 residues: CASSVDRGEAFF. CDR3 nucleotides: TGTGCCAGCAGCGTGGACAGGGGAGAAGCTTTCTTT. This rearrangement joins TRBV5-8 to TRBJ1-1; 9 nucleotides line up with TRBD1. Germline values: CDR1 SGHTS, CDR2 YDEGEE. The CDR3 has 12 amino acids. With V trimmed by 4 bases and J by 8 bases, 3 bases remained unmatched.

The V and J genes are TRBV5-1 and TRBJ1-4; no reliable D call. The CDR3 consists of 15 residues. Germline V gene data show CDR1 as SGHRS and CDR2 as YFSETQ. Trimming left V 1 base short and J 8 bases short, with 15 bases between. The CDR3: CASSLNTLNREKLFF. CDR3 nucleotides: TGCGCCAGCAGCTTGAATACACTAAATCGAGAAAAACTGTTTTTT.

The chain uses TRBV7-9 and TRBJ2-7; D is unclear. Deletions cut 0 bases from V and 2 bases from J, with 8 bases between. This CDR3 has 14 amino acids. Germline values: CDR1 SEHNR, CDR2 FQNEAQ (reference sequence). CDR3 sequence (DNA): TGTGCCAGCAGCTTAGCGCCCCCGGCCTACGAGCAGTACTTC. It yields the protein CASSLAPPAYEQYF. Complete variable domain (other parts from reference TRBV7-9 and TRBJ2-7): DTGVSQNPRHKITKRGQNVTFRCDPISEHNRLYWYRQTLGQGPEFLTYFQNEAQLEKSRLLSDRFSAERPKGSFSTLEIQRTEQGDSAMYLCASSLAPPAYEQYFGPGTRLTVT.

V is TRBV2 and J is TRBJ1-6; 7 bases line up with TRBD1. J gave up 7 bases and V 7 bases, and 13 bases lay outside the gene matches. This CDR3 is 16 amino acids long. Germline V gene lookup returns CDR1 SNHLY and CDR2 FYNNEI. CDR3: CASNYVDRAFNSPLHF. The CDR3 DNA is TGTGCCAGCAATTACGTAGACAGGGCCTTCAATTCACCCCTCCACTTT.

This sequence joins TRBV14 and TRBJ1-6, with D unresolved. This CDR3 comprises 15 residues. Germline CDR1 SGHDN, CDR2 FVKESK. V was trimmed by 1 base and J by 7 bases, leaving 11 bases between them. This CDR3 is CASSQGLIGNSPLHF. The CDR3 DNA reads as TGTGCCAGCAGCCAAGGACTGATAGGAAATTCACCCCTCCACTTT.

This chain's CDR3 is CASSSVRSNTGELFF. Here the CDR3 DNA reads TGTGCCAGCAGCTCGGTCCGCTCGAACACCGGGGAGCTGTTTTTT. The chain employs TRBV2 and TRBJ2-2; D uncertain. Germline values: CDR1 SNHLY, CDR2 FYNNEI. V was pared by 6 bases and J by 0 bases, with 11 bases between. The CDR3 has 15 amino acids.

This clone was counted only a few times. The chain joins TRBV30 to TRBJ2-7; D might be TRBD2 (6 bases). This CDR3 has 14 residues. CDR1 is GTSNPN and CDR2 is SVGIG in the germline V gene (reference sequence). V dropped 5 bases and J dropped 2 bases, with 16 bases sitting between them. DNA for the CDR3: TGTGCCTGGGGGGACTTTGGGGACGCCTACGAGCAGTACTTC. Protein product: CAWGDFGDAYEQYF. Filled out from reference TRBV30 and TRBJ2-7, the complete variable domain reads SQTIHQWPATLVQPVGSPLSLECTVEGTSNPNLYWYRQAAGRGLQLLFYSVGIGQISSEVPQNLSASRPQDRQFILSSKKLLLSDSGFYLCAWGDFGDAYEQYFGPGTRLTVT.

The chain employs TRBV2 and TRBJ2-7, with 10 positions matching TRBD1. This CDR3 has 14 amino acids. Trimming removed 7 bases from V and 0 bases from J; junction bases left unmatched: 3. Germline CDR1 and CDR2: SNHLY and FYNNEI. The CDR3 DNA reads TGTGCCAGCATAAGGGACAGGGGCTCCTACGAGCAGTACGTC. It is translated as CASIRDRGSYEQYV.

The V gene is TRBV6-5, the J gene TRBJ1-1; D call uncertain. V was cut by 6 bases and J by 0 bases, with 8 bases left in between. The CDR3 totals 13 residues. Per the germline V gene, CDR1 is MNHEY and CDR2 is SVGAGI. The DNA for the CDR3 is TGTGCCAGCAGCGGACGGGTGAACACTGAAGCTTTCTTT. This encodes CASSGRVNTEAFF.

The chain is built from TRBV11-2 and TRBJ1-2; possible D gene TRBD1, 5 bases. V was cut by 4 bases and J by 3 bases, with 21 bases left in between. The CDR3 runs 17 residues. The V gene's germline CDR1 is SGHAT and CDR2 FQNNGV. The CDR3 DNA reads TGTGCCAGCAGCTACGGGGGTCGAGCGGAACCCGACTATGGCTACACCTTC. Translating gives CASSYGGRAEPDYGYTF.

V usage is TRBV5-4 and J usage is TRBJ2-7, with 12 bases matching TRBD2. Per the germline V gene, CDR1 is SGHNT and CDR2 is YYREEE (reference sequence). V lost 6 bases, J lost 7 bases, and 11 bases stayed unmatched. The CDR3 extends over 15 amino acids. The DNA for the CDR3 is TGTGCCAGCACCAACCCGGGACTAGCGGGTGGGGAGCAGTACTTC. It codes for CASTNPGLAGGEQYF.

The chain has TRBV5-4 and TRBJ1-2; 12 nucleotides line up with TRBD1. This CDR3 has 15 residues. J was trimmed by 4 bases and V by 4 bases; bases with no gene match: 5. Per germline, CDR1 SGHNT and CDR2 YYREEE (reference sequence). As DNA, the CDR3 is TGTGCCAGCAGCCCCGGGACAGGGGGCCTCTATGGCTACACCTTC. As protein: CASSPGTGGLYGYTF.

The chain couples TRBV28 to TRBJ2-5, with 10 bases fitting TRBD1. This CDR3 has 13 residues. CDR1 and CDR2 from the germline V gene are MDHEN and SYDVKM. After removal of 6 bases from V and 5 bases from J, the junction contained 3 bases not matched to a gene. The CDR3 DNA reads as TGTGCCAGCAGGACAGGGGGCTACGAGACCCAGTACTTC. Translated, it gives CASRTGGYETQYF.

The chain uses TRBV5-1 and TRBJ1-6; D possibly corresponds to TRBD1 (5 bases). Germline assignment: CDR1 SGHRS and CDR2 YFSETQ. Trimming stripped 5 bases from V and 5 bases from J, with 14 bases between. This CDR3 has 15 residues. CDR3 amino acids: CASSGGRENNSPLHF. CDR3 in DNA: TGCGCCAGCAGTGGGGGAAGAGAGAATAATTCACCCCTCCACTTT.